The 23 T cell receptor beta chains below come from one sample, sequenced in a study of T cell clonality in common variable immunodeficiency. Sequenced by immunoSEQ multiplex PCR; TCRdb stores in-frame clones only, minus some. The profile covers 15,000 to 20,000 clones, none occurring a single time. The study's findings and limits: Common variable immunodeficiency TCR beta sequences reportedly had fewer deletions and N-nucleotide insertions.

Their recognized antigens are unknown. Sequenced input: peripheral blood mononuclear cells. Receptors were obtained from a human donor with common variable immunodeficiency.

This clone was detected only a few times. Incomplete CDR3 DNA: TGTGCCAGCAGCTTAGCCCCTGGGACTAGCGGGGGGTTAGATACG. Its protein is CASSLAPGTSGGLDT. The whole CDR3 reads CASSLAPGTSGGLDTQYF. This chain uses TRBV7-6 with TRBJ2-3; 15 nucleotides line up with TRBD2. The read gets to within 3 residues of the CDR3 end, and the germline J gene fills in the rest. This CDR3 contains 18 residues. Trimming removed 0 bases from V and 5 bases from J; junction bases left unmatched: 6. CDR1 and CDR2 from the germline V gene are SGHVS and FNYEAQ.

In the case of this clone: The read gets to within 3 residues of the CDR3 end, and the germline J gene fills in the rest. The rearrangement uses TRBV7-8 and TRBJ2-7; the D is unclear. Germline V lookup: CDR1 SGHVS, CDR2 FQNEAQ. Trimming shortened V by 3 bases and J by 2 bases, and 14 bases separated the two germline ends. CDR3 size: 15 residues. CDR3 sequence reads: CASSFPTVIPYEQYF. The DNA read from the CDR3 is TGTGCCAGCAGCTTTCCCACAGTAATTCCCTACGAG.

Regarding this clone: The read ends 3 residues shy of where the CDR3 ends; the end is completed using the germline J gene. V gene TRBV6-1 combines with J gene TRBJ2-7; D ambiguous. CDR3 length equals 12 residues. Germline V CDR1 and CDR2: MNHNS, SASEGT. V was clipped by 4 bases and J by 6 bases, with 10 bases between them. CDR3: CASSGRMAEQYF. The sequenced CDR3 bases are TGTGCCAGCAGTGGCAGGATGGCCGAG.

With respect to this clone: The DNA ends 3 residues before the CDR3 does, and the rest of the CDR3 is filled in from the germline J gene. This rearrangement joins TRBV19 to TRBJ1-5; 7 bases fit TRBD1. Looked up from germline, CDR1 is LNHDA and CDR2 is SQIVND (reference sequence). This CDR3 is built from 16 residues. Trimming took 3 bases from V and 2 from J; bases not matched to a gene: 7. CDR3: CASSIRPGGGNQPQHF. The sequenced part of the CDR3 DNA is TGTGCCAGTAGTATTAGGCCAGGGGGTGGCAATCAGCCC.

In regard to this clone: The CDR3 end falls 3 residues outside the read, so it is completed with the germline J gene. This chain links TRBV7-2 with TRBJ1-2; TRBD1 might be the D (5 bases). From germline, CDR1 is SGHTA and CDR2 FQGNSA. V was pared by 5 bases and J by 6 bases, with 16 bases between. The CDR3 has 14 amino acids. The CDR3 DNA, read in part, is TGTGCCAGCAGCCCCTCTGTAGGGGTGGATGGC. Protein: CASSPSVGVDG. The entire CDR3 sequence reads CASSPSVGVDGYTF.

This clone was counted at least ten times. The read is 3 residues too short to cover the CDR3 end, so that end is filled in from the germline J gene. The chain carries TRBV4-1 and TRBJ1-1; TRBD1 aligns across 7 bases. Germline V CDR1 and CDR2: MGHRA, YSYEKL. The CDR3 sequence is 13 residues long. The CDR3 protein is CASSQDRTGAAFF. The CDR3 bases that were read are TGCGCCAGCAGCCAAGATCGGACAGGCGCC.

This clone was recorded at least ten times. The sequenced fragment ends 3 residues before the CDR3 boundary, so the rest is inferred from the germline J gene. V gene TRBV6-2 or TRBV6-3 combines with J gene TRBJ2-7; 9 nucleotides match TRBD2. This CDR3 is built from 15 residues. From germline, CDR1 is MNHEY and CDR2 SVGEGT. Trimming cost V 5 bases and J 2 bases; bases outside gene matches: 7. CDR3 region: CASSRPGLAPYEQYF. CDR3 DNA (partial): TGTGCCAGCAGTCGTCCGGGACTAGCCCCCTACGAG.

The part of the CDR3 DNA that was read is TGCAGTGCTAGACCGAGGACTAGCGAAAGACCCTACGAG. Translated, it gives CSARPRTSERPYE. The whole CDR3 is CSARPRTSERPYEQYF. V usage is TRBV20-1 and J usage is TRBJ2-7; 9 nucleotides align to TRBD2. Coverage ceases 3 residues before the CDR3 finishes, and the germline J gene fills in the end. Germline V gene lookup returns CDR1 DFQATT and CDR2 SNEGSKA (reference sequence). The CDR3 runs 16 residues. V dropped 2 bases and J dropped 2; count of bases not matched to a gene: 10.

This clone was seen many times. The read terminates 3 residues before the CDR3 end, so the remaining end is supplied by the germline J gene. V usage is TRBV15 and J usage is TRBJ1-2; D may be TRBD1 (6 bases). CDR1 LNHNV and CDR2 YYDKDF come from the germline V gene (reference sequence). The CDR3 is 14 amino acids. Here the CDR3 reads CATFSHRDTRGYTF. The DNA read from the CDR3 is TGTGCCACCTTTTCACACCGGGACACTAGGGGC.

This clone was counted ten times or more. The CDR3 end lies 3 residues beyond the end of the read and is filled in from the germline J gene. The J gene is TRBJ1-1, the V gene TRBV7-8; D unresolved. Germline V gene lookup returns CDR1 SGHVS and CDR2 FQNEAQ. The CDR3 spans 13 residues. The covered CDR3 bases are TGTGCCAGCAGCTTAAATGCGGTGAGCGCA. Translating gives CASSLNAVSA. The CDR3 in full is CASSLNAVSAAFF.

This clone has at least ten counts. The observed sequence ends 3 residues before the CDR3 terminus, with the missing tail filled in from the germline J gene. The chain carries TRBV6-2 or TRBV6-3 and TRBJ2-3, with 9 bases fitting TRBD1. J gave up 5 bases and V 2 bases, and 8 bases lay outside the gene matches. In germline, CDR1 is MNHEY, CDR2 SVGEGT. CDR3 length equals 16 residues. The DNA read from the CDR3 is TGTGCCAGCAGTTACCCGGACGGGACAGGGCAAGATACG. Translating it yields CASSYPDGTGQDT. The full CDR3 protein reads CASSYPDGTGQDTQYF.

At least ten counts were recorded for this clone. The CDR3 end is not reached by the read, which stops 3 residues before it; the germline J gene fills it in. This rearrangement joins TRBV5-6 to TRBJ2-1; 8 bases line up with TRBD1. CDR3 length equals 14 residues. J was trimmed by 7 bases and V by 2 bases; bases with no gene match: 5. Germline V gives CDR1 SGHDT, CDR2 YYEEEE. The DNA read from the CDR3 is TGTGCCAGCAGCTTCCGGGACAGGCCGAATGAG. Protein: CASSFRDRPNE. The entire CDR3 protein reads CASSFRDRPNEQFF.

This clone occurred many times. The read terminates 3 residues before the CDR3 end, so the remaining end is supplied by the germline J gene. V and J are TRBV23-1 and TRBJ2-7; 9 positions agree with TRBD1. TRBV23-1 is sorted into the ORF group, with uncertain function. CDR3 length: 15 amino acids. Losses at the gene ends were 8 bases for V and 4 bases for J; bases not matched to a gene: 12. CDR3 DNA (partial): TGCGCCAGCGCAAAGGAAGTGACAGGGGGTTACGAG. Amino acids: CASAKEVTGGYE. The whole CDR3 is CASAKEVTGGYEQYF.

About this clone: The read ends 3 residues early relative to the CDR3; the germline J gene fills the gap. The chain employs TRBV5-6 and TRBJ2-1; 8 bases are shared with TRBD1. Germline V gene sequence: CDR1 SGHDT, CDR2 YYEEEE. This CDR3 comprises 15 residues. J lost 2 bases, V lost 2 bases, and 3 bases had no gene match. The part of the CDR3 DNA that was read is TGTGCCAGCAGCTTACAGGGGGAAACCTACAATGAG. Translated, it gives CASSLQGETYNE. The full CDR3 protein reads CASSLQGETYNEQFF.

This clone showed up many times. The CDR3 extends 3 residues past the end of the read, so its final part is completed from the germline J gene. The rearrangement uses TRBV20-1 and TRBJ2-3; tentatively, D is TRBD2 (6 bases). Germline V lookup: CDR1 DFQATT, CDR2 SNEGSKA (reference sequence). The CDR3 loop spans 13 amino acids. Deletions cut 6 bases from V and 2 bases from J, with 12 bases between. The part of the CDR3 DNA that was read is TGCAGTGCACCGCTAGCGCCCACAGATACG. It translates to CSAPLAPTDT. In full, the CDR3 is CSAPLAPTDTQYF.

Many counts were recorded for this clone. The read comes to an end 3 residues before the CDR3 does, leaving the germline J gene to fill in the end. The genes are TRBV20-1 and TRBJ2-4, with 7 positions matching TRBD1. This CDR3 contains 14 residues. Germline assignment: CDR1 DFQATT and CDR2 SNEGSKA (reference sequence). Trimming removed 6 bases from V and 0 bases from J; junction bases left unmatched: 5. The CDR3 spells CSAAQGKAKNIQYF. CDR3 bases read: TGCAGTGCGGCACAGGGGAAAGCCAAAAACATT.

A word on this clone: The read gets to within 3 residues of the CDR3 end, and the germline J gene fills in the rest. This chain uses TRBV7-2 with TRBJ2-3; the match to TRBD2 covers 9 bases. From germline, CDR1 is SGHTA and CDR2 FQGNSA. J gave up 4 bases and V 2 bases, and 4 bases lay outside the gene matches. This CDR3 has 15 amino acids. The covered CDR3 bases are TGTGCCAGCAGCTTATTAGCGGGGGAGGCAGATACG. It translates to CASSLLAGEADT. The entire CDR3 sequence reads CASSLLAGEADTQYF.

Many counts were recorded for this clone. The read stops 3 residues short of the end of the CDR3; the missing end is completed from the germline J gene. The chain joins TRBV10-3 to TRBJ2-1, with 9 bases that match TRBD1. The CDR3 sequence is 14 residues long. V was clipped by 5 bases and J by 5 bases; unmatched bases: 4. Germline CDR1 is ENHRY and CDR2 is SYGVKD. The covered CDR3 bases are TGTGCCATCAGTTCCCGGGACAGGGACAATGAG. Protein product: CAISSRDRDNE. The whole CDR3 reads CAISSRDRDNEQFF.

With regard to this clone: The read comes to an end 3 residues before the CDR3 does, leaving the germline J gene to fill in the end. This sequence joins TRBV5-4 and TRBJ2-7, with 10 positions matching TRBD2. The CDR3 has 13 residues. The ends lost 7 bases at V and 6 bases at J; junction bases unmatched: 7. The V gene's germline CDR1 is SGHNT and CDR2 YYREEE (reference sequence). The CDR3 DNA, read in part, is TGTGCCAGCCAGGAGCGGGGGGGCCTCGAG. This gives the protein CASQERGGLE. The full-length CDR3 reads as CASQERGGLEQYF. Drawing the rest from reference TRBV5-4 and TRBJ2-7, the complete variable domain is ETGVTQSPTHLIKTRGQQVTLRCSSQSGHNTVSWYQQALGQGPQFIFQYYREEENGRGNFPPRFSGLQFPNYSSELNVNALELDDSALYLCASQERGGLEQYFGPGTRLTVT.

Notes on this clone: The read ends 3 residues early relative to the CDR3; the germline J gene fills the gap. The chain uses TRBV29-1 and TRBJ2-7; 12 bases are shared with TRBD2. The CDR3 consists of 13 residues. CDR1 is SQVTM and CDR2 is ANQGSEA in the germline V gene. The V and J ends lost 5 bases and 3 bases, in that order; junction bases with no gene match: 2. The CDR3 loop reads CSVSTSGSYEQYF. Partial CDR3 DNA: TGCAGCGTTTCGACTAGCGGGAGCTACGAG.

This clone has at least ten counts. The read halts 3 residues ahead of the CDR3 end, with the missing end drawn from the germline J gene. The chain is built from TRBV19 and TRBJ2-5, with no clear D. Germline CDR1 and CDR2: LNHDA and SQIVND (reference sequence). With 4 bases removed from V and 3 bases from J, the gap between germline ends came to 12 bases. This CDR3 is built from 14 residues. The CDR3 sequence: CASSRSQAKETQYF. The CDR3 bases that were read are TGTGCCAGTAGTAGGTCCCAGGCCAAAGAGACC.

Of note for this clone: The read is 3 residues too short to cover the CDR3 end, so that end is filled in from the germline J gene. The V and J genes are TRBV7-9 and TRBJ1-1; 7 nucleotides align to TRBD1. V shed 2 bases and J 6 bases; nucleotides not matched to a gene: 9. Germline assignment: CDR1 SEHNR and CDR2 FQNEAQ (reference sequence). The CDR3 length is 15 residues. The CDR3 bases that were read are TGTGCCAGCAGCTTAAATCAGGGGGGTATCTCTGAA. Translated: CASSLNQGGISE. The whole CDR3 reads CASSLNQGGISEAFF.

To note about this clone: The observed sequence ends 3 residues before the CDR3 terminus, with the missing tail filled in from the germline J gene. The gene calls are TRBV19 and TRBJ1-2; a possible D gene is TRBD1 (6 bases). The CDR3 runs 15 residues. Germline V lookup: CDR1 LNHDA, CDR2 SQIVND (reference sequence). Trimming removed 7 bases at V and 1 base at J, with 16 bases between. The part of the CDR3 DNA that was read is TGTGCCAGTATTCCAGGGACATCTTTTAACTATGGC. Protein sequence: CASIPGTSFNYG. The complete CDR3 sequence is CASIPGTSFNYGYTF.